One sample yielded the 27 T cell receptor beta chains listed below, sequenced in a study of identical twins. Using its own MiXCR run on the 5' RACE reads, TCRdb lists one record per CDR3 protein. The sample shows more than 400,000 distinct CDR3 sequences, 13% to 15% of them seen only once. These sequences were also reported in another study, on yellow fever vaccine responses in identical twins.

The sample consisted of CD4+ T cells sorted from blood. The receptors here all came from a woman younger than 30 in good health.

This clonotype was seen a few times. V and J are TRBV4-1 and TRBJ2-1; D gene ambiguous. The ends were cut back, 3 bases at V and 0 bases at J, with 12 bases in the middle. The CDR3 contains 16 residues. CDR1 MGHRA and CDR2 YSYEKL come from the germline V gene. The CDR3 loop reads CASSQQDLFSYNEQFF. CDR3 in DNA: TGCGCCAGCAGCCAGCAGGACCTGTTCTCCTACAATGAGCAGTTCTTC.

This clonotype was found a few times. The V call is TRBV5-1, the J call TRBJ2-1; maybe TRBD2 (5 bases). The CDR3 spans 14 residues. V was trimmed by 0 bases and J by 5 bases, leaving 9 bases between them. CDR1 is SGHRS and CDR2 is YFSETQ in the germline V gene. CDR3 protein: CASSLGGSHNEQFF. CDR3 DNA: TGCGCCAGCAGCTTGGGAGGGTCGCACAATGAGCAGTTCTTC.

The chain couples TRBV28 to TRBJ2-7, with 7 bases fitting TRBD1. This CDR3 has 14 residues. The J segment lost 4 bases and the V segment lost 8 bases, leaving 11 bases of the junction unmatched. Germline V gives CDR1 MDHEN, CDR2 SYDVKM. The CDR3 sequence: CASRLGQTFYEQYF. The CDR3, as DNA: TGTGCCAGCCGGTTGGGACAGACATTTTACGAGCAGTACTTC.

A few counts support this clonotype. This chain uses TRBV20-1 with TRBJ2-4; 11 bases agree with TRBD2. V trimming: 1 base; J trimming: 6 bases; junction bases outside the gene matches: 2. The CDR3 covers 14 residues. Germline V lookup: CDR1 DFQATT, CDR2 SNEGSKA (reference sequence). This CDR3 reads CSARGTSGGNIQYF. For the CDR3, the DNA is TGCAGTGCTAGAGGCACTAGCGGGGGAAACATTCAGTACTTC.

This clonotype was recorded a few times. The chain links TRBV7-2 to TRBJ2-3, with 13 nucleotides matching TRBD2. This CDR3 region has 16 residues. Unmatched junction bases numbered 4, after V lost 5 bases and J lost 2 bases. Germline assignment: CDR1 SGHTA and CDR2 FQGNSA. The CDR3: CASSIGTSGVTDTQYF. The CDR3 bases are TGTGCCAGCAGCATCGGGACTAGCGGGGTCACAGATACGCAGTATTTT.

V gene TRBV12-3 or TRBV12-4 combines with J gene TRBJ2-3, with 14 nucleotides matching TRBD2. This CDR3 has 19 residues. J gave up 1 base and V 2 bases, and 8 bases lay outside the gene matches. CDR3: CASSLRGLAGVFGTDTQYF. CDR3 sequence (DNA): TGTGCCAGCAGTTTACGGGGACTAGCGGGAGTTTTTGGCACAGATACGCAGTATTTT.

The V call is TRBV5-6, the J call TRBJ2-7; possibly TRBD2 for D (5 bases). The CDR3 totals 13 residues. Germline-derived CDR1 and CDR2 are SGHDT and YYEEEE. V was trimmed by 4 bases and J by 0 bases, leaving 8 bases between them. CDR3 bases: TGTGCCAGCAGCGCCGGGATCTCCTACGAGCAGTACTTC. It is translated as CASSAGISYEQYF.

The chain links TRBV20-1 to TRBJ1-5; unclear D gene. V lost 2 bases and J 0 bases, leaving 8 bases between the germline ends. The CDR3 covers 14 residues. The germline V gene encodes CDR1 DFQATT and CDR2 SNEGSKA (reference sequence). CDR3 sequence reads: CSARLGNSNQPQHF. CDR3 coding DNA: TGCAGTGCTAGACTTGGAAATAGCAATCAGCCCCAGCATTTT.

CDR3 coding DNA: TGTGCCAGCAGCACGGGACACTATAGCAATGAGCAGTTCTTC. This translates into CASSTGHYSNEQFF. This chain joins TRBV5-6 and TRBJ2-1, with D possibly TRBD1 on 6 matching bases. Germline V gives CDR1 SGHDT, CDR2 YYEEEE. There are 14 residues in the CDR3. Trimming took off 4 bases at V and 6 bases at J, with 14 bases between the two ends.

This clonotype was seen a handful of times. The V call is TRBV29-1, the J call TRBJ2-3; D gene uncertain. Germline-derived CDR1 and CDR2 are SQVTM and ANQGSEA. The CDR3 loop spans 12 amino acids. Trimming took 7 bases from V and 1 from J, leaving 9 bases between them. The CDR3 bases are TGCAGCGGAATCAGAGGCACAGATACGCAGTATTTT. It specifies CSGIRGTDTQYF.

The chain carries TRBV6-2 or TRBV6-3 and TRBJ2-2; D remains ambiguous. The CDR3 is 15 amino acids. Germline V lookup: CDR1 MNHEY, CDR2 SVGEGT. The V end lost 1 base, the J end lost 1 base, and 7 bases lay between the germline ends. CDR3 coding DNA: TGTGCCAGCAGTTACTTCCCCAAGAACACCGGGGAGCTGTTTTTT. This sequence encodes CASSYFPKNTGELFF.

The genes are TRBV11-2 and TRBJ2-5, with 7 nucleotides matching TRBD2. The CDR3 has 17 amino acids. The V segment lost 5 bases and the J segment 2 bases; nucleotides outside the gene matches: 14. The germline V gene has CDR1 SGHAT and CDR2 FQNNGV. CDR3 nucleotides: TGTGCCAGCAGCCGTCAGGCTGGCGGGGGACGTCAAGAGACCCAGTACTTC. This codes for CASSRQAGGGRQETQYF.

V and J are TRBV6-5 and TRBJ2-3; TRBD1 is a possible D gene (6 bases). Germline CDR1 is MNHEY and CDR2 is SVGAGI. V lost 3 bases and J lost 8, with 18 bases in between. The CDR3 loop spans 15 amino acids. CDR3 protein: CASSYSSGHFVTQYF. In DNA, the CDR3 is TGTGCCAGCAGTTATAGTTCGGGACATTTCGTTACGCAGTATTTT.

This chain joins TRBV28 and TRBJ2-1; 7 nucleotides align to TRBD2. In germline, CDR1 is MDHEN, CDR2 SYDVKM. V shed 7 bases and J 5 bases; nucleotides not matched to a gene: 11. The CDR3 length is 15 residues. The CDR3 region has the DNA TGTGCCAGCACCATGGGCCTAGCGGTACACAATGAGCAGTTCTTC. Translating it yields CASTMGLAVHNEQFF.

This clonotype came up a few times. In DNA form, the CDR3 reads TGCAGTGCTCCTAGGCAGGGTGAGGAAGCTTTCTTT. Translating gives CSAPRQGEEAFF. The rearrangement uses TRBV20-1 and TRBJ1-1; possibly TRBD1 for D (5 bases). Trimming took off 5 bases at V and 8 bases at J, with 15 bases between the two ends. CDR3 length: 12 amino acids. Germline V lookup: CDR1 DFQATT, CDR2 SNEGSKA (reference sequence).

This clonotype turned up a few times. The DNA of the CDR3 is TGTGCCAGCAGTCTCCAAAGGGGGCTGCCCAATGAGCAGTTCTTC. Translating gives CASSLQRGLPNEQFF. The chain uses TRBV12-3 or TRBV12-4 and TRBJ2-1; the match to TRBD1 covers 7 bases. The CDR3 runs to 15 residues. Trimming cost V 5 bases and J 6 bases; bases outside gene matches: 10.

The rearrangement joins TRBV5-6 to TRBJ2-3; D uncertain. CDR3 length equals 13 residues. V was trimmed by 1 base and J by 6 bases, leaving 9 bases between them. Germline CDR1 is SGHDT and CDR2 is YYEEEE. CDR3 protein: CASSLFSLDTQYF. For the CDR3, the DNA is TGTGCCAGCAGCTTGTTTAGCTTGGATACGCAGTATTTT.

This clonotype was observed a few times. The chain has TRBV6-5 and TRBJ2-1, with a tentative D call TRBD2 (6 bases). The CDR3 loop spans 14 amino acids. Per germline, CDR1 MNHEY and CDR2 SVGAGI. V was cut by 4 bases and J by 10 bases, with 17 bases left in between. The CDR3 region is CASSSSVGIGEQFF. The CDR3 region has the DNA TGTGCCAGCAGTTCTAGCGTTGGGATAGGGGAGCAGTTCTTC.

Ten or more counts support this clonotype. The chain combines TRBV5-1 with TRBJ2-2; unclear D gene. V was shortened by 0 bases and J by 0 bases, with 9 bases between the two germline ends. CDR1 and CDR2 from the germline V gene are SGHRS and YFSETQ. This CDR3 has 16 residues. The CDR3: CASSLDWSSNTGELFF. The CDR3, as DNA: TGCGCCAGCAGCTTGGACTGGTCGTCGAACACCGGGGAGCTGTTTTTT.

This clonotype was recorded many times. The V call is TRBV5-1, the J call TRBJ2-2; D may be TRBD1 (5 bases). Germline-derived CDR1 and CDR2 are SGHRS and YFSETQ. V lost 8 bases to trimming and J lost 2 bases, with 19 bases between them. The CDR3 spans 16 residues. This CDR3 is CASTRALTANTGELFF. The CDR3 coding sequence is TGCGCCAGTACACGGGCCTTGACAGCCAACACCGGGGAGCTGTTTTTT.

The chain couples TRBV21-1 to TRBJ2-1; the table calls TRBD2, which could not be checked here. TRBV21-1 is flagged as a pseudogene. The CDR3 length is 14 residues. The CDR3 DNA follows: TGTGCCAGCAGCGCCGGGACTCTTGTGGATGAGCAGTTCTTC. Protein product: CASSAGTLVDEQFF.

In nucleotides, the CDR3 is TGTGCCATCAGTGACACCCCAGGGGTTGCACCCCTCCACTTT. The encoded protein is CAISDTPGVAPLHF. The chain couples TRBV10-3 to TRBJ1-6; possible D gene TRBD1, 6 bases. CDR1 and CDR2 from the germline V gene are ENHRY and SYGVKD. V dropped 3 bases and J dropped 11 bases, with 14 bases sitting between them. The CDR3 consists of 14 residues.

The chain links TRBV15 to TRBJ1-2, with TRBD1 as a possible D gene (5 bases). Between the trimmed V and J ends, which lost 6 bases and 4 bases, there was a span of 15 bases. CDR1 is LNHNV and CDR2 is YYDKDF in the germline V gene (reference sequence). This CDR3 comprises 14 residues. CDR3 DNA: TGTGCCACCAGGAAAGACCGGGGCGCCTATGGCTACACCTTC. It yields the protein CATRKDRGAYGYTF.

This clonotype was found a few times. The rearrangement links TRBV7-9 to TRBJ2-2, with D possibly TRBD2 on 5 matching bases. CDR3 length equals 14 residues. Germline V gene data show CDR1 as SEHNR and CDR2 as FQNEAQ (reference sequence). V lost 5 bases to trimming and J lost 5 bases, with 12 bases between them. This chain's CDR3 is CASSTGLITGELFF. The CDR3 nucleotides read TGTGCCAGCAGCACTGGACTGATAACCGGGGAGCTGTTTTTT.

The chain couples TRBV10-2 to TRBJ2-5; 10 bases match TRBD2. Losses at the gene ends were 6 bases for V and 5 bases for J; bases not matched to a gene: 9. The CDR3 runs 15 residues. Germline V lookup: CDR1 WSHSY, CDR2 SAAADI. CDR3 loop: CASRGTSAVVETQYF. CDR3 sequence (DNA): TGCGCCAGCAGGGGGACTAGCGCGGTTGTTGAGACCCAGTACTTC.

The chain recombines TRBV11-2 with TRBJ2-1; tentative D call: TRBD2 (5 bases). Germline V gene data show CDR1 as SGHAT and CDR2 as FQNNGV. This CDR3 has 19 amino acids. V lost 2 bases, J lost 2 bases, and 22 bases lay in between. The CDR3 DNA reads TGTGCCAGCAGCTTATTAGGGCGCCCGCTAGCCTTAACCTACAATGAGCAGTTCTTC. Its protein is CASSLLGRPLALTYNEQFF.

In this sample, this clonotype turned up a few times. The chain is built from TRBV11-3 and TRBJ2-5; no definite D call. Per the germline V gene, CDR1 is SGHNT and CDR2 is YENEEA. This CDR3 region has 14 residues. Trimming stripped 1 base from V and 2 bases from J, with 8 bases between. The CDR3 DNA sequence: TGTGCCAGCAGCTTAGGGGTCCAACAAGAGACCCAGTACTTC. Its protein is CASSLGVQQETQYF.